Presented here are 27 T cell receptor beta chains from one specimen sequenced in a study of blood T cell repertoires in COVID-19. Sequencing was performed with immunoSEQ multiplex PCR; in TCRdb, only in-frame clones are kept and a portion is missing. The data show about 240,000 clones, less than 90% seen once. Sequenced input: peripheral blood. Receptors originate from a man aged 60-69 years with acute or convalescent COVID-19.

This chain joins TRBV28 and TRBJ1-2, with D perhaps TRBD1 (5 bases). This CDR3 contains 13 residues. The V gene lost 8 bases and the J gene lost 4 bases, with 14 bases spanning the gap. Looked up from germline, CDR1 is MDHEN and CDR2 is SYDVKM. The CDR3, as DNA: TGTGCCAGCTGTCCGGGGGTAATCTATGGCTACACCTTC. Translation gives CASCPGVIYGYTF.

The chain carries TRBV27 and TRBJ2-7; the match to TRBD1 covers 8 bases. In germline, CDR1 is MNHEY, CDR2 SMNVEV (reference sequence). The CDR3 is 14 amino acids. The V segment lost 5 bases and the J segment 5 bases; nucleotides outside the gene matches: 8. In DNA, the CDR3 is TGTGCCAGCAGTCTCGGACAGGGAGATAACGAGCAGTACTTC. Its translation is CASSLGQGDNEQYF.

The chain employs TRBV4-3 and TRBJ2-7; D possibly corresponds to TRBD1 (5 bases). Germline CDR1 is LGHNA and CDR2 is YSLEER. V shed 2 bases and J shed 4 bases, with 9 bases lying between them. The CDR3 is made up of 13 amino acids. The CDR3 reads CASSQQGSYEQYF. CDR3 sequence (DNA): TGCGCCAGCAGCCAACAGGGTTCTTACGAGCAGTACTTC.

A remark on this clone: This sample also contains other DNA sequences that code for the same CDR3. The chain has TRBV28 and TRBJ1-4; 7 bases align to TRBD1. CDR3 length: 14 residues. Germline values: CDR1 MDHEN, CDR2 SYDVKM. The ends lost 5 bases at V and 6 bases at J; junction bases unmatched: 6. This CDR3 reads CASSRQGIDEKLFF. CDR3 coding DNA: TGTGCCAGCAGTCGACAGGGTATTGATGAAAAACTGTTTTTT.

This chain connects TRBV6-6 to TRBJ1-5; TRBD1 aligns across 8 bases. V gave up 8 bases and J gave up 0 bases; unmatched junction bases: 9. The CDR3 sequence is 16 residues long. CDR1 is MNHNY and CDR2 is SVGAGI in the germline V gene (reference sequence). This CDR3 reads CASVGWDRSSNQPQHF. In DNA form, the CDR3 reads TGTGCCAGCGTGGGTTGGGACAGGAGTAGCAATCAGCCCCAGCATTTT.

The rearrangement links TRBV4-1 to TRBJ2-1; 7 bases agree with TRBD2. The trim removed 1 base at V and 5 bases at J, leaving 8 bases unmatched. Germline V gene lookup returns CDR1 MGHRA and CDR2 YSYEKL. The CDR3 loop spans 16 amino acids. This CDR3 is CASSQVHGTIDNEQFF. The CDR3 nucleotides read TGCGCCAGCAGCCAAGTTCACGGGACTATCGACAATGAGCAGTTCTTC.

The gene calls are TRBV28 and TRBJ2-3; a weak D match, TRBD1 (5 bases). This CDR3 has 15 residues. Trimming removed 10 bases at V and 2 bases at J, with 19 bases between. The germline CDR1 and CDR2 sequences are MDHEN and SYDVKM. CDR3 DNA: TGTGCCATCCGCGACATAGGGGCGACCACAGATACGCAGTATTTT. Protein sequence: CAIRDIGATTDTQYF.

The rearrangement links TRBV11-1 to TRBJ2-1; TRBD2 aligns across 9 bases. The CDR3 has 14 amino acids. Germline V CDR1 and CDR2: SGHAT, FQDESV (reference sequence). After removal of 1 base from V and 10 bases from J, the junction contained 5 bases not matched to a gene. The chain's CDR3 is CASSLVRGLAEQFF. The CDR3 region has the DNA TGTGCCAGCAGCTTAGTCCGAGGACTAGCGGAGCAGTTCTTC.

The chain has TRBV27 and TRBJ1-1, with D perhaps matching TRBD1 (5 bases). The germline V and J ends were trimmed by 0 bases and 5 bases, with 13 bases remaining between them. Germline V lookup: CDR1 MNHEY, CDR2 SMNVEV (reference sequence). The CDR3 covers 15 residues. This CDR3 reads CASSLSPGVGTEAFF. Here the CDR3 DNA reads TGTGCCAGCAGTTTATCCCCGGGGGTTGGAACTGAAGCTTTCTTT.

The gene calls are TRBV11-3 and TRBJ2-5; D is possibly TRBD1 (5 bases). The V gene's germline CDR1 is SGHNT and CDR2 YENEEA. The CDR3 extends over 15 amino acids. The V end lost 4 bases, the J end lost 0 bases, and 12 bases lay between the germline ends. The CDR3 DNA follows: TGTGCCAGCAGCTCCAGGGCAGAATACCAAGAGACCCAGTACTTC. Translated: CASSSRAEYQETQYF.

The V call is TRBV12-5, the J call TRBJ2-1; 10 positions agree with TRBD2. CDR3 length: 17 amino acids. The germline V gene encodes CDR1 LGHNT and CDR2 FRNRAP. Losses at the gene ends were 0 bases for V and 1 base for J; bases not matched to a gene: 3. The DNA of the CDR3 is TGTGCTAGTGGTTTGGTGCCTAGCGGGAGTTCCTACAATGAGCAGTTCTTC. Translating it yields CASGLVPSGSSYNEQFF.

V is TRBV28 and J is TRBJ1-4; D is undetermined. The V end was cut by 7 bases, the J end by 8 bases, with 14 bases between. This CDR3 contains 13 residues. The germline V gene has CDR1 MDHEN and CDR2 SYDVKM. The CDR3 is CASISGEWEKLFF. DNA for the CDR3: TGTGCCAGCATTTCGGGAGAATGGGAAAAACTGTTTTTT.

The CDR3 bases are TGCGCCAGCAGTCAATCTCACCTGGGACAGCCGACGGCCGGGACTAGCCGATACAATGAGCAGTTCTTC. Its protein is CASSQSHLGQPTAGTSRYNEQFF. The chain has TRBV23-1 and TRBJ2-1, with 9 bases matching TRBD2. TRBV23-1 is labeled an ORF, and its function is uncertain. The CDR3 length is 23 residues. V was clipped by 0 bases and J by 4 bases; unmatched bases: 25.

The chain has TRBV27 and TRBJ2-7; perhaps TRBD2 as D (5 bases). Deletions cut 6 bases from V and 0 bases from J, with 21 bases between. Germline V gene sequence: CDR1 MNHEY, CDR2 SMNVEV (reference sequence). CDR3 length equals 17 residues. The CDR3 region is CASSPLPLARISYEQYF. CDR3 coding DNA: TGTGCCAGCAGCCCCCTTCCCCTAGCCCGTATCTCCTACGAGCAGTACTTC.

This chain links TRBV11-2 with TRBJ1-5; D call uncertain. Germline V gene data show CDR1 as SGHAT and CDR2 as FQNNGV. CDR3 length equals 13 residues. The ends were cut back, 5 bases at V and 6 bases at J, with 11 bases in the middle. CDR3 DNA: TGTGCCAGCAGCCAAGAGGCGGCTCAGCCCCAGCATTTT. Protein sequence: CASSQEAAQPQHF.

This chain uses TRBV21-1 with TRBJ2-3; no check of the table's D call, TRBD1, against the DNA was made. TRBV21-1 is described as a pseudogene. The CDR3 totals 17 residues. In DNA, the CDR3 is TGTGCCAGCAGCAAAGCTCGAAACAGGGGATCCACAGATACGCAGTATTTT. Translating gives CASSKARNRGSTDTQYF.

The chain has TRBV11-3 and TRBJ1-1, with 9 bases matching TRBD1. This CDR3 comprises 14 residues. CDR1 and CDR2 (germline): SGHNT, YENEEA. V trimming: 5 bases; J trimming: 5 bases; junction bases outside the gene matches: 6. The CDR3, as DNA: TGTGCCAGCAGCCCAAACAGGGGGCGGACTGAAGCTTTCTTT. Its protein product is CASSPNRGRTEAFF.

This clone was seen a few times. The chain carries TRBV6-5 and TRBJ1-1, with D perhaps TRBD1 (5 bases). Germline assignment: CDR1 MNHEY and CDR2 SVGAGI. The CDR3 loop spans 13 amino acids. V lost 6 bases, J lost 4 bases, and 12 bases lay in between. CDR3 protein: CASSMGQATEAFF. The CDR3 DNA follows: TGTGCCAGCAGCATGGGGCAGGCCACTGAAGCTTTCTTT.

The chain uses TRBV27 and TRBJ1-2; 8 nucleotides agree with TRBD1. The germline gives CDR1 MNHEY, CDR2 SMNVEV (reference sequence). There are 12 residues in the CDR3. V lost 7 bases and J lost 7; bases outside the gene matches: 5. This chain's CDR3 is CASMTGVGGYTF. The CDR3, as DNA: TGTGCCAGCATGACAGGGGTGGGTGGCTACACCTTC.

The rearrangement links TRBV5-1 to TRBJ1-2; 9 bases match TRBD1. J was trimmed by 6 bases and V by 0 bases; bases with no gene match: 3. CDR1 is SGHRS, CDR2 YFSETQ, per germline. The CDR3 is 14 residues long. The CDR3, as DNA: TGCGCCAGCAGCTTGGGACAGGGGGTCGATGGCTACACCTTC. It codes for CASSLGQGVDGYTF.

The chain is built from TRBV11-3 and TRBJ2-5, with D maybe TRBD1 (5 bases). V was pared by 1 base and J by 5 bases, with 11 bases between. CDR1 and CDR2 from the germline V gene are SGHNT and YENEEA. This CDR3 is 14 amino acids long. For the CDR3, the DNA is TGTGCCAGCAGCTTAGGGCAGGGTGGCGAGACCCAGTACTTC. Protein sequence: CASSLGQGGETQYF.

The sample holds one count of this clone. This chain joins TRBV10-3 and TRBJ2-1; D possibly corresponds to TRBD2 (7 bases). From germline, CDR1 is ENHRY and CDR2 SYGVKD. V lost 2 bases, J lost 5 bases, and 22 bases lay in between. This CDR3 region has 18 residues. The CDR3 DNA reads TGTGCCATCAGTGAGGGGGGCCCCTCGGGACTACCCAACAATGAGCAGTTCTTC. Its protein is CAISEGGPSGLPNNEQFF.

The rearrangement joins TRBV27 to TRBJ1-2, with D possibly matching TRBD1 (6 bases). From germline, CDR1 is MNHEY and CDR2 SMNVEV (reference sequence). There are 14 residues in the CDR3. Trimming removed 2 bases from V and 4 bases from J, with 11 bases in between. CDR3 sequence (DNA): TGTGCCAGCAGTTTAAACAGGGATGGCTATGGCTACACCTTC. Its translation is CASSLNRDGYGYTF.

The chain joins TRBV5-1 to TRBJ2-3; D call uncertain. V was shortened by 0 bases and J by 2 bases, with 16 bases between the two germline ends. The CDR3 has 17 residues. The germline CDR1 and CDR2 sequences are SGHRS and YFSETQ. The CDR3 sequence is CASSLEAAHLITDTQYF. DNA of the CDR3: TGCGCCAGCAGCTTGGAGGCGGCACACCTGATCACAGATACGCAGTATTTT. The full variable domain, rest sourced from reference TRBV5-1 and TRBJ2-3, is KAGVTQTPRYLIKTRGQQVTLSCSPISGHRSVSWYQQTPGQGLQFLFEYFSETQRNKGNFPGRFSGRQFSNSRSEMNVSTLELGDSALYLCASSLEAAHLITDTQYFGPGTRLTVL.

The J gene is TRBJ2-3, the V gene TRBV5-1, with D perhaps matching TRBD2 (5 bases). The CDR3 has 15 amino acids. V lost 3 bases to trimming and J lost 0 bases, with 11 bases between them. Germline-derived CDR1 and CDR2 are SGHRS and YFSETQ. DNA for the CDR3: TGCGCCAGCAGCTACTTCGGGGAGAGCACAGATACGCAGTATTTT. Its translation: CASSYFGESTDTQYF.

V is TRBV4-1 and J is TRBJ1-2; D gene uncertain. This CDR3 contains 15 residues. Germline V gives CDR1 MGHRA, CDR2 YSYEKL. With 1 base removed from V and 0 bases from J, the gap between germline ends came to 9 bases. For the CDR3, the DNA is TGCGCCAGCAGCCAAGCCGACCAGGCTAACTATGGCTACACCTTC. This sequence encodes CASSQADQANYGYTF.

The J gene is TRBJ2-3, the V gene TRBV27, with 9 bases matching TRBD1. This CDR3 is built from 17 residues. CDR1 and CDR2 (germline): MNHEY, SMNVEV (reference sequence). V was pared by 5 bases and J by 2 bases, with 11 bases of the junction left unmatched. The CDR3 protein is CASSAGQGWETTDTQYF. In DNA form, the CDR3 reads TGTGCCAGCAGTGCCGGACAGGGGTGGGAGACCACAGATACGCAGTATTTT.